This TCR beta chain was documented in a study of blood T cell repertoires in COVID-19. Across the whole study: T cells, B-cell-depleted T cells, or PBMCs provided the cDNA or gDNA that served as material.

This clone was found once. The repertoire was sequenced with immunoSEQ multiplex PCR; TCRdb's copy has only in-frame clones and lacks some. The sample gives around 250,000 clones, about nine tenths of which show up once; about 3% is in the top ten. The CDR3 extends over 16 amino acids. CDR1 is SGHTS and CDR2 is YDEGEE in the germline V gene. V shed 1 base and J 2 bases; nucleotides not matched to a gene: 3. The V and J genes are TRBV5-8 and TRBJ2-3; 11 bases are a match to TRBD2. Sequenced input: peripheral blood. This sequence was found in a woman aged 30 to 39 with active or convalescent COVID-19. CDR3 coding DNA: TGTGCCAGCAGCTTGCTAGCGGGGGGCATCACAGATACGCAGTATTTT. It codes for CASSLLAGGITDTQYF.